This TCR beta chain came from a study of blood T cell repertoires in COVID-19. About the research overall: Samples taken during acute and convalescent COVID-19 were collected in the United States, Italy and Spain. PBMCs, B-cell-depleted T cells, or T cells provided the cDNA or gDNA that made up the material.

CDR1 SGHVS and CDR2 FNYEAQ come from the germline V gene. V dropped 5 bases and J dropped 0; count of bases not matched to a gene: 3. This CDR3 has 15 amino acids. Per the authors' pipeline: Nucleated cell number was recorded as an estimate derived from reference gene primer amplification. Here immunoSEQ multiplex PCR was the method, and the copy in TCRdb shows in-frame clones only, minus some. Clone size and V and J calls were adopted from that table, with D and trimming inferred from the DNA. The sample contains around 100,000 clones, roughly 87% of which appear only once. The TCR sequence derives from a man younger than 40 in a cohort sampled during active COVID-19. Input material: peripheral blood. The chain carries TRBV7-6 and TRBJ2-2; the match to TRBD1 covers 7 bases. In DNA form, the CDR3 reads TGTGCCAGCAGCCGAGGGGGCCCGAACACCGGGGAGCTGTTTTTT. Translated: CASSRGGPNTGELFF.